This record covers a single TCR beta chain. The data originate from a study of human T cells and chemical hapten exposure. TCRdb ran MiXCR on the RACE reads and lists one entry per CDR3 protein. The sample has about 49,000 distinct CDR3 sequences; around 9.3% are singletons. Time point in this sample: patch test 1, 2 weeks after DPC sensitization. This sample's treatment: therapeutic diphenylcyclopropenone sensitization with weekly scalp DPC. The source is a woman in her fifties or sixties with alopecia areata. Some clones in this sample may be carry-over from other donors' samples. Specimen: whole blood, collected in connection with sensitization to the hapten diphenylcyclopropenone (DPC).

Here the CDR3 DNA reads TGTGCCAGCAGTTTTCTGGAAGAGCAGTTCTTC. Translation: CASSFLEEQFF. The V call is TRBV12-3 or TRBV12-4, the J call TRBJ2-1; D not resolved. The CDR3 is made up of 11 amino acids. The V end was cut by 3 bases, the J end by 10 bases, with 7 bases between.